The source of this TCR beta chain is a study of shared clonotypes between healthy human individuals. Study-wide context: The plates for each donor numbered three CD4 naive, three CD4 memory, two CD8 naive and one CD8 memory. Study outcomes and limitations: Naive CD4 clonotypes overlapped across a few donors at roughly 5.1%. The study's rarefaction showed incomplete sorted-subset sequencing despite large depth.

With regard to this clone: The antigen is unknown. Other DNA sequences in the same sample also yield this CDR3.

Sequencing was performed with immunoSEQ multiplex PCR; in TCRdb, only in-frame clones are kept and a portion is missing. In the table there are fewer than 700,000 clones, 85% to 95% of which are singletons. It was CD45RO-negative cells, positively selected for CCR7, that made up naive CD8 cells, with terminally differentiated effector memory CD45RA+ cells excluded. HIV-negative, healthy adults without recent acute infections or vaccinations were the donors. The V gene's germline CDR1 is MDHEN and CDR2 SYDVKM. The CDR3 is made up of 15 amino acids. With 3 bases clipped from V and 4 bases from J, the junction kept 4 bases outside the gene matches.

Material: naive CD8+ T cells sorted from blood. The chain has TRBV28 and TRBJ2-7; 12 nucleotides match TRBD2. This TCR was recovered from a young woman in good health. The CDR3: CASSFLAGGSYEQYF. CDR3 nucleotides: TGTGCCAGCAGTTTTCTAGCGGGAGGGAGTTACGAGCAGTACTTC.